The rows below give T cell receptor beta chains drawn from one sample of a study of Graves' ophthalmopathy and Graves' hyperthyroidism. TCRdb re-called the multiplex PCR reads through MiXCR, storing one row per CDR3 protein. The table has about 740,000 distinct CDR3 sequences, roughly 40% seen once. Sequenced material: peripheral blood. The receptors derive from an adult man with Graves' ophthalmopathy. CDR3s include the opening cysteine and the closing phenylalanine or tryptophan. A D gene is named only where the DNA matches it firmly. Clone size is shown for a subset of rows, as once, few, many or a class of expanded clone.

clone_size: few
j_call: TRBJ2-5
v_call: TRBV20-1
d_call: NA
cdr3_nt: TGCAGTGCTCCCCGGACTGGAGGAGGGGAGACCCAGTACTTC
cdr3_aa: CSAPRTGGGETQYF

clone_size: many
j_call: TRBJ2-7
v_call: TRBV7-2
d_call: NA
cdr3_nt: TGTGCCAGCAGCTTAGCGCTCTCTGGCCAGTACTTC
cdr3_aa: CASSLALSGQYF

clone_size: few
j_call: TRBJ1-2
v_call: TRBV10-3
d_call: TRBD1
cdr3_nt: TGTGCCAGCAGTGGTACCGGGACAGCAAACTATGGCTACACCTTC
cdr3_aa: CASSGTGTANYGYTF

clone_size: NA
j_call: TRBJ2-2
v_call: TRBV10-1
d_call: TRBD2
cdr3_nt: TGCGCCAGCAGTAGGACTAGCGGAGATTTCGGGGAGCTGTTTTTT
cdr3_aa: CASSRTSGDFGELFF

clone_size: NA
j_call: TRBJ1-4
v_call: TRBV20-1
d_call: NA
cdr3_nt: TGCAGTGCTAAGGCGACAGTAAATTCCGAAAAACTGTTTTTT
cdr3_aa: CSAKATVNSEKLFF

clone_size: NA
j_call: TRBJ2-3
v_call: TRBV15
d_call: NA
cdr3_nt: TGTGCCACCAGCGTAACGGGGGATAGCACAGATACGCAGTATTTT
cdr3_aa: CATSVTGDSTDTQYF

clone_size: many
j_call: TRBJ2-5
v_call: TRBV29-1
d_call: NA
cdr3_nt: TGCAGCGTTTCAAGACAGCAAGAGACCCAGTACTTC
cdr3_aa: CSVSRQQETQYF

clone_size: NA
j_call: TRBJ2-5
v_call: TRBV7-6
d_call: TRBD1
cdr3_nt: TGTGCCAGTCAACAGGGGAGTGGGTCGACCCAGTACTTC
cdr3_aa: CASQQGSGSTQYF

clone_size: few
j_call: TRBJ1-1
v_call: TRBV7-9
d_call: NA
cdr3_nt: TGTGCCAGCAGCTTAAAGGAGAGGGCTTTCTTT
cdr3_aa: CASSLKERAFF

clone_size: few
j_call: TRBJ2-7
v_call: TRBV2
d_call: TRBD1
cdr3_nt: TGTGCCAGCAGTGAGTACAGGGGGCCGGAGCAGTACTTC
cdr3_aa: CASSEYRGPEQYF

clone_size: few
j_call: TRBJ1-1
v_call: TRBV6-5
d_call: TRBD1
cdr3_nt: TGTGCCAGCAGAGAAAGCCAGGGGGCAGGAACTGAAGCTTTCTTT
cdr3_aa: CASRESQGAGTEAFF

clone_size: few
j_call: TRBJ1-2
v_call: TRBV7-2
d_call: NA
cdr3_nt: TGTGCCAGCAGCCCCGAGATCGAGGCGGACTATGGCTACACCTTC
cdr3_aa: CASSPEIEADYGYTF

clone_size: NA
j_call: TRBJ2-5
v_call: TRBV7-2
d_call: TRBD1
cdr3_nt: TGTGCCAGCAGCGCCTGGGACAGGGGTTTCCATGAGACCCAGTACTTC
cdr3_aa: CASSAWDRGFHETQYF

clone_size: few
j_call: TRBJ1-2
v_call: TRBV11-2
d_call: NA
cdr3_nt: TGTGCCAGCAGCCACATTAACTATGGCTACACCTTC
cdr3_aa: CASSHINYGYTF

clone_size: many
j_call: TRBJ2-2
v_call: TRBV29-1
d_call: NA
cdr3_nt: TGCAGCGGGGCGACGGGAACTCTTACGAACACCGGGGAGCTGTTTTTT
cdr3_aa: CSGATGTLTNTGELFF

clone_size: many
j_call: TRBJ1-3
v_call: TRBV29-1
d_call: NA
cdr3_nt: TGCAGCGTGGGAGGGCCCCGCTCTGGAAACACCATATATTTT
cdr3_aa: CSVGGPRSGNTIYF

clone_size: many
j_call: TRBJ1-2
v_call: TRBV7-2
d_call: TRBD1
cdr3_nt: TGTGCCAGCAGCCTGGGACAGGGGAATAGTGGCTACACCTTC
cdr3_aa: CASSLGQGNSGYTF

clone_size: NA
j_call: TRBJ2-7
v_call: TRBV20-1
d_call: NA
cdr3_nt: TGCAGTGCTGGGCTGGCAGGAAGGTCTTACGAGCAGTACTTC
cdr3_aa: CSAGLAGRSYEQYF

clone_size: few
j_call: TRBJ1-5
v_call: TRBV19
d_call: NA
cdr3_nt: TGTGCCAGTAGTATTTCTTATAGCAATCAGCCCCAGCATTTT
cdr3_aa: CASSISYSNQPQHF

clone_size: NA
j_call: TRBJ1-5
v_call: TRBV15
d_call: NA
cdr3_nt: TGTGCCACCAGTCCTCAAACAACGGGAATGGGACAGCCCCAGCATTTT
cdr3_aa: CATSPQTTGMGQPQHF

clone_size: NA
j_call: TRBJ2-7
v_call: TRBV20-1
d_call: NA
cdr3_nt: TGCAGTGCTATAGTCGGTGGCAGGGAAAACGAGCAGTACTTC
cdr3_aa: CSAIVGGRENEQYF

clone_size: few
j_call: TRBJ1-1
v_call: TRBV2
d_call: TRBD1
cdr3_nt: TGTGCCAGCAGAGTACAGGGGGCTGATTGGAACACTGAAGCTTTCTTT
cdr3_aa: CASRVQGADWNTEAFF

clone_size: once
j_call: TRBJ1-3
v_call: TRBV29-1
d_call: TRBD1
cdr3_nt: TGCAGCGTTGGCGGACAGGGGGGAAACACCATATATTTT
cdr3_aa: CSVGGQGGNTIYF

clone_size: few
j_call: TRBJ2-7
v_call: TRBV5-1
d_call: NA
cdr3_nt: TGCGCCAGCAGCTTGGTACGGTTCCACGAGCAGTACTTC
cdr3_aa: CASSLVRFHEQYF

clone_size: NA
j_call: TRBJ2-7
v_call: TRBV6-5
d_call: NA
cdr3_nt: TGTGCCAGCAGTTACCAGGCAGGGGGGGGCGAGCAGTACTTC
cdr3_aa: CASSYQAGGGEQYF

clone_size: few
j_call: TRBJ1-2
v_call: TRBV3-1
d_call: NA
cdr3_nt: TGTGCCAGCAGCCAAGACTGGGGGAACTATGGCTACACCTTC
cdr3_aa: CASSQDWGNYGYTF

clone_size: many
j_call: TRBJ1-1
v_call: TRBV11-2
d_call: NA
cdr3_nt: TGTGCCAGCAGGGACATCAGGACAGATCCCAACACTGAAGCTTTCTTT
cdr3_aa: CASRDIRTDPNTEAFF

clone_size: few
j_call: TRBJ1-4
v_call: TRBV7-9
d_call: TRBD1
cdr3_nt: TGTGCCAGCAGCCCGCGACAGGGTTCTAATGAAAAACTGTTTTTT
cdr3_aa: CASSPRQGSNEKLFF

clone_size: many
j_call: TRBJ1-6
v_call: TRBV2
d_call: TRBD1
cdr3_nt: TGTGCCAGCACTATCAGGGGGGATTCACCCCTCCACTTT
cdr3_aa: CASTIRGDSPLHF

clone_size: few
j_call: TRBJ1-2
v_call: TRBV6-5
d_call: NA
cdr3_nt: TGTGCCAGCACTCAAAAATGGAACGGGGCAGGGTATGGCTACACCTTC
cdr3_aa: CASTQKWNGAGYGYTF

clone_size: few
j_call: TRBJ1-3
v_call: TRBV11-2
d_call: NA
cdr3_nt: TGTGCCAGCAGCTTAGATGCCCCGGGGTCTGGAAACACCATATATTTT
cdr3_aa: CASSLDAPGSGNTIYF

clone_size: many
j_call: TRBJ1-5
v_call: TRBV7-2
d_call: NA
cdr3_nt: TGTGCCAGCAGCTTATCCAGGGGTCAGCCCCAGCATTTT
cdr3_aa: CASSLSRGQPQHF

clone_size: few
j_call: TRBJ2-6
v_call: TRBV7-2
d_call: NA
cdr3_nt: TGTGCCAGCAGCCCCGGGCCTCACTCTGGGGCCAACGTCCTGACTTTC
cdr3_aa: CASSPGPHSGANVLTF

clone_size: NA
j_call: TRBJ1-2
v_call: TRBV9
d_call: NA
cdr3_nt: TGTGCCAGCAGCGTTACCGGGAGCGGCAAGGGACGTGGCTACACCTTC
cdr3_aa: CASSVTGSGKGRGYTF

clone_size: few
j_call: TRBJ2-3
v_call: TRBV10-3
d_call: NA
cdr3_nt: TGTGCCATCACCTTGACAGTCAGCACAGATACGCAGTATTTT
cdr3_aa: CAITLTVSTDTQYF

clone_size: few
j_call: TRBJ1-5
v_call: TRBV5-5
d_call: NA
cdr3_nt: TGTGCCAGCAGCTTGGGAGGACAGCGCCAGGATCAGCCCCAGCATTTT
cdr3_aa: CASSLGGQRQDQPQHF

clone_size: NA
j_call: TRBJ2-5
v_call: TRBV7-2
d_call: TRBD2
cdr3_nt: TGTGCCAGCAGCCGGGGGGGGACTAGCGGGAGAATGGGAGAGACCCAGTACTTC
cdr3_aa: CASSRGGTSGRMGETQYF

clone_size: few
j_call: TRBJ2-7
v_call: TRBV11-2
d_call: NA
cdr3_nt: TGTGCCAGCAGCTTAAACAGGGCTTCCTACGAGCAGTACTTC
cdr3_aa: CASSLNRASYEQYF

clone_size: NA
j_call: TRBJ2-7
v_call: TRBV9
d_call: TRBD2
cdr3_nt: TGTGCCAGCAGCTCTTACGGGGGGGTAAACTCCTACGAGCAGTACTTC
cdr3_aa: CASSSYGGVNSYEQYF

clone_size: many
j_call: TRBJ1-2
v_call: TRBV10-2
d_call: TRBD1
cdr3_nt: TGCGCCAGCAGAACCGGGACAGCTGAAGGCTACACCTTC
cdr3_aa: CASRTGTAEGYTF

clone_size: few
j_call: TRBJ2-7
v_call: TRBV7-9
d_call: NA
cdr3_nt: TGTGCCAGCAGCTTACCACAGTCCTACGAGCAGTACTTC
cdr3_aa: CASSLPQSYEQYF